The source of this TCR beta chain is a study of T cells in tumors after PD-1 blockade. Across the study: Treatment was either pembrolizumab 200 mg every 3 weeks or cemiplimab 350 mg every 2 weeks. Mean per tumor sample: 25,000 to 30,000 templates (about 550-100,000), 6,041 unique clonotypes.

Findings and caveats of the study: Most post-therapy expanded exhausted CD8+ clones were new, undetected before treatment.

Generated by immunoSEQ multiplex PCR, the TCRdb table keeps only in-frame clones and is missing some. The repertoire holds 7,000 to 8,500 clones, approximately 60% seen once, with around 13% in the top ten. Regarding time point: second of two post-therapy site-matched biopsies two to three months apart. The same primary tumor site was biopsied both before and after PD-1 blockade. The V end lost 5 bases, the J end lost 0 bases, and 8 bases lay between the germline ends. The CDR3 runs 14 residues. Germline lookup yields CDR1 SGHNT and CDR2 YENEEA. This clone was recorded a few times. Its antigen is still unknown.

The TCR sequence derives from a human donor with basal cell carcinoma. The source was tumor tissue, collected after anti-PD-1 treatment. The J gene is TRBJ1-5, the V gene TRBV11-3, with TRBD1 as a possible D gene (6 bases). The CDR3 protein is CASSTGSSNQPQHF. The CDR3 DNA reads TGTGCCAGCAGCACAGGGAGTAGCAATCAGCCCCAGCATTTT.